Included here is one T cell receptor (beta chain) sequence, with context. What it binds is unknown. The sample belongs to a study of cytomegalovirus exposure and HLA in healthy donors. Overall study: Researchers previously reported finding roughly 120 million unique TCR beta sequences from 170 million or so T cells. Study outcomes and limitations: It was only CMV serostatus that was available as immune exposure information.

Researchers ran the PCR with 60 Vbeta and 13 Jbeta primers. The repertoire was sequenced with immunoSEQ multiplex PCR; TCRdb's copy has only in-frame clones and lacks some. The sample comprises about 94,000 clones, about 62% of which are singletons, and 3.9% rests with the top ten. Trimming stripped 6 bases from V and 6 bases from J, with 18 bases between. Germline V CDR1 and CDR2: MNHNY, SVGAGI (reference sequence). The CDR3 is 15 amino acids. The V call is TRBV6-6, the J call TRBJ2-1; tentative D call: TRBD1 (6 bases). This sequence was found in a man aged 25 to 45 in good health and CMV-seronegative. Sequenced material: PBMCs. The CDR3 DNA is TGTGCCAGCAGCAGAGGACTCCAGGGGTTCAATGAGCAGTTCTTC. As protein: CASSRGLQGFNEQFF.